The next 17 T cell receptor beta chains were all read from a single sample in a study of OX40 agonist ivuxolimab in advanced cancers. Repertoires were generated with immunoSEQ multiplex PCR, while TCRdb's copy carries only in-frame clones and drops some. This table has some 74,000 clones, around 82% appearing once. The sample in question was CD4+ or CD8+ T cells sorted from blood, obtained in a trial of the OX40 agonist ivuxolimab. The receptors derive from an adult with an advanced solid tumor such as melanoma, head and neck, liver or kidney cancer.

This clone occurred many times. J is TRBJ1-2 and V is TRBV19; 7 bases match TRBD1. J lost 6 bases, V lost 4 bases, and 5 bases had no gene match. CDR1 and CDR2 from the germline V gene are LNHDA and SQIVND (reference sequence). CDR3 length: 13 residues. This CDR3 reads CASSNDRVDGYTF. DNA of the CDR3: TGTGCCAGTAGTAACGACAGGGTAGATGGCTACACCTTC.

CDR3 in amino acids: CASSDRRDRGRAQHF. The CDR3 nucleotides read TGTGCCAGCAGCGACCGCCGTGATCGGGGCCGGGCCCAGCATTTT. The rearrangement uses TRBV5-6 and TRBJ1-5; tentative D call: TRBD1 (5 bases). CDR3 size: 15 residues. The V end was cut by 4 bases, the J end by 11 bases, with 22 bases between. Germline V CDR1 and CDR2: SGHDT, YYEEEE. Supplemented by reference TRBV5-6 and TRBJ1-5, the full variable domain reads DAGVTQSPTHLIKTRGQQVTLRCSPKSGHDTVSWYQQALGQGPQFIFQYYEEEERQRGNFPDRFSGHQFPNYSSELNVNALLLGDSALYLCASSDRRDRGRAQHFGDGTRLSIL.

The gene calls are TRBV7-3 and TRBJ2-5; TRBD1 is a possible D gene (5 bases). Per the germline V gene, CDR1 is SGHTA and CDR2 is FQGTGA. The CDR3 loop spans 15 amino acids. Trimming took off 3 bases at V and 3 bases at J, with 14 bases between the two ends. Here the CDR3 reads CASSFPQGGKETQYF. The CDR3 region has the DNA TGTGCCAGCAGCTTCCCGCAGGGCGGTAAAGAGACCCAGTACTTC.

The chain recombines TRBV18 with TRBJ2-5, with D uncertain. CDR1 and CDR2 from the germline V gene are KGHSH and LQKENI. The V and J ends lost 3 bases and 0 bases respectively, with 14 bases between them. The CDR3 is 16 residues long. DNA of the CDR3: TGTGCCAGCTCACCTCTGGGTCCCCCGTACCAAGAGACCCAGTACTTC. It specifies CASSPLGPPYQETQYF.

The gene calls are TRBV18 and TRBJ1-1, with no clear D. Germline V gives CDR1 KGHSH, CDR2 LQKENI. Trimming shortened V by 4 bases and J by 0 bases, and 15 bases separated the two germline ends. The CDR3 extends over 16 amino acids. The CDR3 protein is CASSLASPAVNTEAFF. CDR3 coding DNA: TGTGCCAGCTCACTTGCGTCCCCGGCAGTGAACACTGAAGCTTTCTTT.

This clone was recorded only once. The chain links TRBV28 to TRBJ2-4; the D gene is possibly TRBD2 (6 bases). V lost 1 base, J lost 7 bases, and 11 bases lay in between. CDR1 is MDHEN, CDR2 SYDVKM, per germline. The CDR3 is made up of 14 amino acids. The CDR3 protein is CASSLSGSVNIQYF. The CDR3 coding sequence is TGTGCCAGCAGTTTATCCGGGAGCGTGAACATTCAGTACTTC.

This chain links TRBV18 with TRBJ1-2; D is undetermined. Germline CDR1 KGHSH, CDR2 LQKENI. The CDR3 consists of 17 residues. With 0 bases removed from V and 0 bases from J, the gap between germline ends came to 14 bases. The CDR3 here is CASSPPSVGSANYGYTF. CDR3 DNA sequence: TGTGCCAGCTCACCACCAAGCGTTGGCAGCGCTAACTATGGCTACACCTTC.

This clone was observed once. The genes are TRBV11-2 and TRBJ2-1, with D perhaps matching TRBD1 or TRBD2 (6 bases each). This CDR3 is built from 16 residues. Germline V lookup: CDR1 SGHAT, CDR2 FQNNGV. Trimming stripped 5 bases from V and 7 bases from J, with 21 bases between. The CDR3 nucleotides read TGTGCCAGCAGCCGAAGAGCAGGGGAGGAGGGAAATGAGCAGTTCTTC. Amino acid sequence: CASSRRAGEEGNEQFF.

This rearrangement joins TRBV7-9 to TRBJ2-5, with 10 bases matching TRBD1. The CDR3 loop spans 14 amino acids. Germline V CDR1 and CDR2: SEHNR, FQNEAQ (reference sequence). The V and J ends lost 1 base and 8 bases, in that order; junction bases with no gene match: 4. DNA of the CDR3: TGTGCCAGCAGCTTAGTGGGACAGGGGAGTACCCAGTACTTC. Its translation is CASSLVGQGSTQYF.

This clone came up a few times. The CDR3 DNA sequence: TGTGCCAGCAGCCAAGTTCTGGGCGGGGACATTAGCTCCTACAATGAGCAGTTCTTC. Translated, it gives CASSQVLGGDISSYNEQFF. The V call is TRBV4-2, the J call TRBJ2-1; tentatively, D is TRBD1 or TRBD2 (6 bases each). Trimming removed 1 base from V and 0 bases from J, with 19 bases in between. This CDR3 contains 19 residues. CDR1 LGHNA and CDR2 YNFKEQ come from the germline V gene.

The rearrangement joins TRBV28 to TRBJ2-7; no clear D gene. There are 14 residues in the CDR3. In germline, CDR1 is MDHEN, CDR2 SYDVKM. CDR3 DNA sequence: TGTGCTACCAAGCTTACGGGCGCTCCCTACGAGCAGTACTTC. This codes for CATKLTGAPYEQYF.

This clone has a single count. The V gene is TRBV28, the J gene TRBJ2-2; the match to TRBD2 covers 7 bases. This CDR3 contains 15 residues. Unmatched junction bases numbered 5, after V lost 3 bases and J lost 4 bases. Germline CDR1 MDHEN, CDR2 SYDVKM. This CDR3 reads CASSFPWGGTGELFF. CDR3 nucleotides: TGTGCCAGCAGTTTCCCCTGGGGGGGCACCGGGGAGCTGTTTTTT.

The chain links TRBV28 to TRBJ1-2; D remains unclear. There are 11 residues in the CDR3. Germline CDR1 MDHEN, CDR2 SYDVKM. The V end lost 4 bases, the J end lost 3 bases, and 3 bases lay between the germline ends. The CDR3 DNA reads as TGTGCCAGCAGTTGGGACTATGGCTACACCTTC. It encodes CASSWDYGYTF.

This chain's CDR3 is CASSASRNTEAFF. The DNA of the CDR3 is TGTGCCAGCAGTGCCAGCAGGAACACTGAAGCTTTCTTT. The V call is TRBV2, the J call TRBJ1-1; D uncertain. Germline V gives CDR1 SNHLY, CDR2 FYNNEI. The CDR3 is 13 residues long. V shed 4 bases and J shed 1 base, with 7 bases lying between them.

This chain uses TRBV2 with TRBJ2-2, with 7 bases that match TRBD2. Trimming removed 4 bases from V and 2 bases from J; junction bases left unmatched: 4. The V gene's germline CDR1 is SNHLY and CDR2 FYNNEI. This CDR3 region has 15 residues. CDR3 bases: TGTGCCAGCAGTGTGGCGGGAGATAACACCGGGGAGCTGTTTTTT. It is translated as CASSVAGDNTGELFF.

CDR3: CAPGGRTNYGYTF. In DNA, the CDR3 is TGTGCGCCGGGGGGGCGGACTAACTATGGCTACACCTTC. The chain has TRBV19 and TRBJ1-2, with D possibly being TRBD1 (6 bases). There are 13 residues in the CDR3. Per the germline V gene, CDR1 is LNHDA and CDR2 is SQIVND (reference sequence).

This clone has only a few counts. The J gene is TRBJ1-5, the V gene TRBV27, with D unresolved. Germline CDR1 and CDR2: MNHEY and SMNVEV (reference sequence). Trimming stripped 5 bases from V and 4 bases from J, with 15 bases between. The length of the CDR3 is 15 residues. The CDR3 region is CASSPTASANQPQHF. CDR3 in DNA: TGTGCCAGCAGTCCCACGGCATCAGCGAATCAGCCCCAGCATTTT.